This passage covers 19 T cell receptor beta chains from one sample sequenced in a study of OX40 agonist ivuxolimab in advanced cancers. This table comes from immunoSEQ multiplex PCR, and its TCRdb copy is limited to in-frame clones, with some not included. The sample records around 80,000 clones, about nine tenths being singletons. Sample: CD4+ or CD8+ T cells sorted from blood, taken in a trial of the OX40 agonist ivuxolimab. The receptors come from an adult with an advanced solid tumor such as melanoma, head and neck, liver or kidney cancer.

Here the CDR3 reads CASSLVGTSSNEQFF. Here the CDR3 DNA reads TGCGCCAGCAGCTTGGTCGGGACTAGCAGTAATGAGCAGTTCTTC. This chain connects TRBV5-1 to TRBJ2-1; TRBD2 agrees at 9 bases. The V segment lost 0 bases and the J segment 7 bases; nucleotides outside the gene matches: 5. CDR3 length: 15 residues. CDR1 is SGHRS and CDR2 is YFSETQ in the germline V gene.

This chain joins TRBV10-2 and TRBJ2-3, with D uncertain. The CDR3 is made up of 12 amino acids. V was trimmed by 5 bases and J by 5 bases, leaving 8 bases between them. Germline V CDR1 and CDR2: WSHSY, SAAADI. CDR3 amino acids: CASSPTRDTQYF. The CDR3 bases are TGCGCCAGCAGTCCGACCAGAGATACGCAGTATTTT.

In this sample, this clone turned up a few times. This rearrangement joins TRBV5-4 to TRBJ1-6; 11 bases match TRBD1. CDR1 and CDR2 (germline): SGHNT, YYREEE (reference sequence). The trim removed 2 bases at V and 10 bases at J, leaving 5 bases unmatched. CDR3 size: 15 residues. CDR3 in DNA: TGTGCCAGCAGCTTTTCCGGGACAGGGGGATCACCCCTCCACTTT. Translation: CASSFSGTGGSPLHF.

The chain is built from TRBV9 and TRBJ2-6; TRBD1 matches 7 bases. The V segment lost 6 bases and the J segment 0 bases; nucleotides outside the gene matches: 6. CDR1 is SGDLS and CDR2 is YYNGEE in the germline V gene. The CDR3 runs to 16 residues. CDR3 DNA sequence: TGTGCCAGCACCCTTCCAGGGGGCTCTGGGGCCAACGTCCTGACTTTC. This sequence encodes CASTLPGGSGANVLTF.

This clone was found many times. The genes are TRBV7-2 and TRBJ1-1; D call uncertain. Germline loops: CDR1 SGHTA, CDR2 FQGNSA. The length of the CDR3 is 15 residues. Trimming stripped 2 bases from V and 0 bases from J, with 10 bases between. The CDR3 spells CASSLFTSLNTEAFF. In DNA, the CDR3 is TGTGCCAGCAGCTTATTTACTTCATTGAACACTGAAGCTTTCTTT.

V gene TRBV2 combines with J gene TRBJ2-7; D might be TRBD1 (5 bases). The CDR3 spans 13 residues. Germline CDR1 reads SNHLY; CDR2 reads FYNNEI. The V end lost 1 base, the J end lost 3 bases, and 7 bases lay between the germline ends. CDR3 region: CASSEGTYYEQYF. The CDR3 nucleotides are TGTGCCAGCAGTGAAGGGACATACTACGAGCAGTACTTC. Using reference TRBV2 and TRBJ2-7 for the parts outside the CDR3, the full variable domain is EPEVTQTPSHQVTQMGQEVILRCVPISNHLYFYWYRQILGQKVEFLVSFYNNEISEKSEIFDDQFSVERPDGSNFTLKIRSTKLEDSAMYFCASSEGTYYEQYFGPGTRLTVT.

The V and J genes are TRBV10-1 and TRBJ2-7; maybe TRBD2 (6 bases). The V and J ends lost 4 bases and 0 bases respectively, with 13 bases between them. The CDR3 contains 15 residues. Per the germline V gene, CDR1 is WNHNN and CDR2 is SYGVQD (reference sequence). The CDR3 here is CASSGALGGSYEQYF. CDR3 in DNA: TGCGCCAGCAGTGGGGCCCTCGGGGGCTCCTACGAGCAGTACTTC.

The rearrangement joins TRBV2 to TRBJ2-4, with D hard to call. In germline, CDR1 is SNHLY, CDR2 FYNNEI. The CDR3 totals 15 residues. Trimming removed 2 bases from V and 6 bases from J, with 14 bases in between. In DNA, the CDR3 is TGTGCCAGCAGTGAATCCGAGTTTAGTTTAAACATTCAGTACTTC. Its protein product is CASSESEFSLNIQYF. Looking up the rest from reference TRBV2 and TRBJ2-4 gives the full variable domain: EPEVTQTPSHQVTQMGQEVILRCVPISNHLYFYWYRQILGQKVEFLVSFYNNEISEKSEIFDDQFSVERPDGSNFTLKIRSTKLEDSAMYFCASSESEFSLNIQYFGAGTRLSVL.

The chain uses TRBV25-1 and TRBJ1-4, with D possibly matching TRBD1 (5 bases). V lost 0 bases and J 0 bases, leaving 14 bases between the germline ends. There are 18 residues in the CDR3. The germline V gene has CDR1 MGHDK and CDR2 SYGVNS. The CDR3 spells CASSEYGGGTATNEKLFF. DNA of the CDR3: TGTGCCAGCAGTGAATATGGTGGAGGGACCGCAACTAATGAAAAACTGTTTTTT.

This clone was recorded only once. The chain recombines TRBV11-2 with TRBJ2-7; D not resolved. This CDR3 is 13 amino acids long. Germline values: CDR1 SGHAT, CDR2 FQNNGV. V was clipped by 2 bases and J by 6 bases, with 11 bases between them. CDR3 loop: CASSLHRAGEQYF. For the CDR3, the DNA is TGTGCCAGCAGCTTACATAGAGCCGGCGAGCAGTACTTC.

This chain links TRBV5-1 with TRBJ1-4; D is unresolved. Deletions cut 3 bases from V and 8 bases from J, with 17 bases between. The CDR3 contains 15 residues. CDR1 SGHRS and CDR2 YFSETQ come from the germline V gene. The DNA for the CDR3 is TGCGCCAGCAGCTCCCTATTGGGGAATCGAGAAAAACTGTTTTTT. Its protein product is CASSSLLGNREKLFF.

The CDR3 sequence: CASSARGDRTDTQYF. CDR3 DNA: TGTGCCAGCAGCGCAAGAGGGGACAGGACAGATACGCAGTATTTT. The chain carries TRBV9 and TRBJ2-3; 8 positions agree with TRBD1. The junction had 6 bases not matched to a gene; V was cut back by 3 bases and J by 3 bases. CDR1 is SGDLS, CDR2 YYNGEE, per germline. The CDR3 is made up of 15 amino acids.

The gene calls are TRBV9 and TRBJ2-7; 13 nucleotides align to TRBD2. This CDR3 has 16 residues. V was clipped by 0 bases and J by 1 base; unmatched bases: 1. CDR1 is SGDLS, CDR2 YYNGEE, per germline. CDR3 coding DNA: TGTGCCAGCAGCGTAGGACTAGCGGGAGGTTCCTACGAGCAGTACTTC. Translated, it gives CASSVGLAGGSYEQYF. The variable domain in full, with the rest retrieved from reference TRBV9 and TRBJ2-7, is DSGVTQTPKHLITATGQRVTLRCSPRSGDLSVYWYQQSLDQGLQFLIQYYNGEERAKGNILERFSAQQFPDLHSELNLSSLELGDSALYFCASSVGLAGGSYEQYFGPGTRLTVT.

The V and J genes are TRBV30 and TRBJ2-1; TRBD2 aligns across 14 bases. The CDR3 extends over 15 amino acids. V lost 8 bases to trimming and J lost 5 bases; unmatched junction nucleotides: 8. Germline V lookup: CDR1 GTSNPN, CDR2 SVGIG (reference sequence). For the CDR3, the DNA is TGTGCCCTACAGAGGACTAGCGGGAGGAACAATGAGCAGTTCTTC. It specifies CALQRTSGRNNEQFF.

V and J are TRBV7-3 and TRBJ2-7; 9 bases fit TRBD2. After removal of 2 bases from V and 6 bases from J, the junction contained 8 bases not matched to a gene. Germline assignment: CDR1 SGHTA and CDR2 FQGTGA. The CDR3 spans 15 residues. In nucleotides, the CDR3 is TGTGCCAGCAGCTTAGCCGGTAGCGGGAGCGGCGAGCAGTACTTC. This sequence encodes CASSLAGSGSGEQYF.

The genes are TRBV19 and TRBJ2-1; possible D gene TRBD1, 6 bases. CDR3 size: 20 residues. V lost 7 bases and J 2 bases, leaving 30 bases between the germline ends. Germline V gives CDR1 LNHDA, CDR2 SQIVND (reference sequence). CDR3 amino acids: CASIPAMGQGHKDTYNEQFF. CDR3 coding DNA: TGTGCCAGTATCCCTGCGATGGGGCAGGGACATAAAGACACCTACAATGAGCAGTTCTTC. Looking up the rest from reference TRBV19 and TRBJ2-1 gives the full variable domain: DGGITQSPKYLFRKEGQNVTLSCEQNLNHDAMYWYRQDPGQGLRLIYYSQIVNDFQKGDIAEGYSVSREKKESFPLTVTSAQKNPTAFYLCASIPAMGQGHKDTYNEQFFGPGTRLTVL.

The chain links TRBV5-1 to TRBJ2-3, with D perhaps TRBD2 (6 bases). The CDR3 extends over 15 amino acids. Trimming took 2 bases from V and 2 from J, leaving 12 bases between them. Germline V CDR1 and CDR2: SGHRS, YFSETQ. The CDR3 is CASSLWGDDTDTQYF. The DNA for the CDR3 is TGCGCCAGCAGCTTATGGGGGGACGACACAGATACGCAGTATTTT. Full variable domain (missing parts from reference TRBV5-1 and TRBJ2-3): KAGVTQTPRYLIKTRGQQVTLSCSPISGHRSVSWYQQTPGQGLQFLFEYFSETQRNKGNFPGRFSGRQFSNSRSEMNVSTLELGDSALYLCASSLWGDDTDTQYFGPGTRLTVL.

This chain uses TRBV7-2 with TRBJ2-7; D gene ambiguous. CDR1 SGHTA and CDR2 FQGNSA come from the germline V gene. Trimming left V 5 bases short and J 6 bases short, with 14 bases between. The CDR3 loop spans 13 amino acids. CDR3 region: CASSLRAGFEQYF. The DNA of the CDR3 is TGTGCCAGCAGCCTCCGGGCCGGTTTCGAGCAGTACTTC.

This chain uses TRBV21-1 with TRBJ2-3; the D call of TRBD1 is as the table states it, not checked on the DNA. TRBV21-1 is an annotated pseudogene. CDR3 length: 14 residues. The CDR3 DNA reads TGTGCCAGCAGGACAGGGGAAAGCACAGATACGCAGTATTTT. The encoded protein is CASRTGESTDTQYF.